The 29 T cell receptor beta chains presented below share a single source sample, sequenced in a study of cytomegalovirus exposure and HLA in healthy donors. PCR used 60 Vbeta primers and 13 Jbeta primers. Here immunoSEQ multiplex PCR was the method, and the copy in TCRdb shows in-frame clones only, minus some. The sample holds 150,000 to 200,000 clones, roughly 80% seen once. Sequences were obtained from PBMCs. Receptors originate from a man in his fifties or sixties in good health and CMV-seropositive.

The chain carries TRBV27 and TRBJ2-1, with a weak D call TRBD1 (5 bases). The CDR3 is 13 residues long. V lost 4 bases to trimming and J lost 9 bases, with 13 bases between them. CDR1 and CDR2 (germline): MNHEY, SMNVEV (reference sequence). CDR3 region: CASSSRTGVEQFF. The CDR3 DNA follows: TGTGCCAGCAGTTCCAGAACAGGTGTTGAGCAGTTCTTC.

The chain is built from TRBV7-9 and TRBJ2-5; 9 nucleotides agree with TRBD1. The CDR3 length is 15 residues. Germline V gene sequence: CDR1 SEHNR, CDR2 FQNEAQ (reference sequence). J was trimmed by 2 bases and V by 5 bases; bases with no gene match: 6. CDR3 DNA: TGTGCCAGCAGCCGATCGACAGGGGGGCAAGAGACCCAGTACTTC. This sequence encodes CASSRSTGGQETQYF.

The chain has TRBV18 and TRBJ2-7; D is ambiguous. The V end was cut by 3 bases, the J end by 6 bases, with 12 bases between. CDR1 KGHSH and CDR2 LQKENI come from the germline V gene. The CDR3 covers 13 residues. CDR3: CASSPQQVAEQYF. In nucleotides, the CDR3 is TGTGCCAGCTCACCGCAACAAGTAGCCGAGCAGTACTTC.

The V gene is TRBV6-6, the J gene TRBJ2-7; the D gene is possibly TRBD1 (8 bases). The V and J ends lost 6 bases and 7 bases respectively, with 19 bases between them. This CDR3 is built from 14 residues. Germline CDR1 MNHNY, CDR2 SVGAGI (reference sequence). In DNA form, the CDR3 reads TGTGCCAGCAGGGAGACAGGGGCAGCGGGGGAGCAGTACTTC. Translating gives CASRETGAAGEQYF.

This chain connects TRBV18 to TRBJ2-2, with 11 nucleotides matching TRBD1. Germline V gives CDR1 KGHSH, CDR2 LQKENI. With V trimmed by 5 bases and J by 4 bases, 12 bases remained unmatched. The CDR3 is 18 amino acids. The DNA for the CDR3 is TGTGCCAGCTCATCACTACCTCCGGGACAGGGGGTCACCGGGGAGCTGTTTTTT. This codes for CASSSLPPGQGVTGELFF.

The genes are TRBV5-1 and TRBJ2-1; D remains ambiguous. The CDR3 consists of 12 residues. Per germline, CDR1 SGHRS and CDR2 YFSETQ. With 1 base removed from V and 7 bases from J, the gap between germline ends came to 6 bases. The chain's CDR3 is CASSLSPNEQFF. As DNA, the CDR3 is TGCGCCAGCAGCTTGAGCCCTAATGAGCAGTTCTTC.

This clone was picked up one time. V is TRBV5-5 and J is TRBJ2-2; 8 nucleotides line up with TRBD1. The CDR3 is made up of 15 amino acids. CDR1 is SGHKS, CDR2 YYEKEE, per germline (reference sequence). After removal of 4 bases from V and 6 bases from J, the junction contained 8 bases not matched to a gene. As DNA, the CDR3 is TGTGCCAGCAGCCGCCCAGGGGGCGGTGCCGGGGAGCTGTTTTTT. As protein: CASSRPGGGAGELFF.

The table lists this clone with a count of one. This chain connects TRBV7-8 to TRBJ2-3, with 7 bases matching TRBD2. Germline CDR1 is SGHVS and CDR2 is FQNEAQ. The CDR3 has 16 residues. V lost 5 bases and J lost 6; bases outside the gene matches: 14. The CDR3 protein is CASSHKGPWEGDTQYF. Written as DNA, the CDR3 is TGTGCCAGCAGCCACAAGGGCCCATGGGAGGGGGATACGCAGTATTTT.

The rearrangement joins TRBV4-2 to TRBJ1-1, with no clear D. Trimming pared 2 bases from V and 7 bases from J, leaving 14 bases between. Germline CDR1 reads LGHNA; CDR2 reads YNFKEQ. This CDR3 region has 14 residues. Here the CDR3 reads CASSQLGGRNEAFF. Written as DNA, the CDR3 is TGTGCCAGCAGCCAATTAGGAGGGAGAAATGAAGCTTTCTTT.

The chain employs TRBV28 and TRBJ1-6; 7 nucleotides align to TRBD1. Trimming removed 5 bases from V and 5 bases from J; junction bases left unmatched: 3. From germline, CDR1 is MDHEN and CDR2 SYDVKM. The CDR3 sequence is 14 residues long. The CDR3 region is CASSPDRNNSPLHF. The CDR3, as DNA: TGTGCCAGCAGTCCGGACAGGAATAATTCACCCCTCCACTTT.

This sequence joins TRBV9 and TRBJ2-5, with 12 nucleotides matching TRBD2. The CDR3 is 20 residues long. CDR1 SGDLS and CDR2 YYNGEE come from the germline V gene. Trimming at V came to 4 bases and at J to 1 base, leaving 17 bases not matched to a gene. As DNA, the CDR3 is TGTGCCAGCAGCTTATGGTCTAGCGGGGGGGCCATTGAAGGCCAAGAGACCCAGTACTTC. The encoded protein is CASSLWSSGGAIEGQETQYF.

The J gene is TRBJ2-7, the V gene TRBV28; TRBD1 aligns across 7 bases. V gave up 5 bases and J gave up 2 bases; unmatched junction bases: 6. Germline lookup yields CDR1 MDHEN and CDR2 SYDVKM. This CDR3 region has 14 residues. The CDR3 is CASSPIDRAYEQYF. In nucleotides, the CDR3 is TGTGCCAGCAGTCCTATTGACAGGGCCTACGAGCAGTACTTC.

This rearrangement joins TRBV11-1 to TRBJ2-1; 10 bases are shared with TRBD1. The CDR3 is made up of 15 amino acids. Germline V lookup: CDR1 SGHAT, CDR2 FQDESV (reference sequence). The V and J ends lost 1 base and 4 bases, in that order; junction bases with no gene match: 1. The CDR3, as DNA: TGTGCCAGCAGCTTAGAGGGACAGGGGTACAATGAGCAGTTCTTC. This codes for CASSLEGQGYNEQFF. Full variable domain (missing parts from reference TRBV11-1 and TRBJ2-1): EAEVAQSPRYKITEKSQAVAFWCDPISGHATLYWYRQILGQGPELLVQFQDESVVDDSQLPKDRFSAERLKGVDSTLKIQPAELGDSAMYLCASSLEGQGYNEQFFGPGTRLTVL.

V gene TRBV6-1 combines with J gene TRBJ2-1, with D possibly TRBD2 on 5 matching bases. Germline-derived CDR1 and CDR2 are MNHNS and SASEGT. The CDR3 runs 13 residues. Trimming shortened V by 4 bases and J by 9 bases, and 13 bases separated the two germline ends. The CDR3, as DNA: TGTGCCAGCAGTGGGCTACTAGGAGGTGAGCAGTTCTTC. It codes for CASSGLLGGEQFF.

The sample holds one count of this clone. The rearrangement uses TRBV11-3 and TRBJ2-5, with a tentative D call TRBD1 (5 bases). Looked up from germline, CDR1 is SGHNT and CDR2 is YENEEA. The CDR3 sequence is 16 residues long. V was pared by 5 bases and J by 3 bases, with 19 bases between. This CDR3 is CASSTGRADLKETQYF. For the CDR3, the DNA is TGTGCCAGCAGCACAGGACGAGCCGACCTAAAAGAGACCCAGTACTTC.

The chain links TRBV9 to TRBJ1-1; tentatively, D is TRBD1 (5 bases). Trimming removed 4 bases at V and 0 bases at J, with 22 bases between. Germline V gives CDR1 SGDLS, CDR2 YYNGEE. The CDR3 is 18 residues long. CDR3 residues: CASSKSGHPPRVNTEAFF. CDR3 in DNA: TGTGCCAGCAGCAAAAGTGGACACCCCCCCCGGGTGAACACTGAAGCTTTCTTT.

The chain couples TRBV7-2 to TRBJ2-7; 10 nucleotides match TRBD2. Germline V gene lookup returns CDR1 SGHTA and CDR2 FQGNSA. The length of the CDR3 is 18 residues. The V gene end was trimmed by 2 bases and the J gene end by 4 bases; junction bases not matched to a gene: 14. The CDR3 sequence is CASSLKPRGLAGVYEQYF. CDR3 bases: TGTGCCAGCAGCTTAAAGCCGAGAGGGCTAGCGGGAGTTTACGAGCAGTACTTC.

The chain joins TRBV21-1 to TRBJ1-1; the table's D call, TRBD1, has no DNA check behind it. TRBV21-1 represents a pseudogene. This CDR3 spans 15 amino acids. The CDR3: CASSKSLTATSEAFF. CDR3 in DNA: TGTGCCAGCAGCAAATCCCTGACAGCTACCTCTGAAGCTTTCTTT.

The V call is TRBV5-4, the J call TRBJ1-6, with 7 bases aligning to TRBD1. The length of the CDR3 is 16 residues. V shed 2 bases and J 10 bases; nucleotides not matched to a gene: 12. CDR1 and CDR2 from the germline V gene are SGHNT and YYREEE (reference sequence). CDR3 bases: TGTGCCAGCAGCTTTAACCGGAGGGGGCGAAAATCACCCCTCCACTTT. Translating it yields CASSFNRRGRKSPLHF.

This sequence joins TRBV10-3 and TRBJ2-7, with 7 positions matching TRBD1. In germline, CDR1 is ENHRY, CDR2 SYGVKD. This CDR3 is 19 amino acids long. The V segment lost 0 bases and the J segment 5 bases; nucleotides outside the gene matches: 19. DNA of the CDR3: TGTGCCATCAGTGAGTCGTTCGGGGAAAAGGTTGTCAGGGGGAACGAGCAGTACTTC. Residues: CAISESFGEKVVRGNEQYF.

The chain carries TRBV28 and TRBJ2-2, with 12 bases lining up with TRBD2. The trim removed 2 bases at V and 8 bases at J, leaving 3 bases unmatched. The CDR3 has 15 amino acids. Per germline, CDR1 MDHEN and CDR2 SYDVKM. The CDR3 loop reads CASSLGTSGRGELFF. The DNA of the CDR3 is TGTGCCAGCAGTTTAGGGACTAGCGGGCGAGGGGAGCTGTTTTTT.

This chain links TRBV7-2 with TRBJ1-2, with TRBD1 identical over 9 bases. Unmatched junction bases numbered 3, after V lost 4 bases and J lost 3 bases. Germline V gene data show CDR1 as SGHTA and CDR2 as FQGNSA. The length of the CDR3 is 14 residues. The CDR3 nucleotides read TGTGCCAGCAGCTGGACAGGGGATTACTATGGCTACACCTTC. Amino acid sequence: CASSWTGDYYGYTF. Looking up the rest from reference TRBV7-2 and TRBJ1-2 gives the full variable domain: GAGVSQSPSNKVTEKGKDVELRCDPISGHTALYWYRQSLGQGLEFLIYFQGNSAPDKSGLPSDRFSAERTGGSVSTLTIQRTQQEDSAVYLCASSWTGDYYGYTFGSGTRLTVV.

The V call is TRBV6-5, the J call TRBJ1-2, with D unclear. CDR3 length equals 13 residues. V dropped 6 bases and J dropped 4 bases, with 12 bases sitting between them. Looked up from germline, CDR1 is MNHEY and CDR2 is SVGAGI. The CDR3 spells CASSVTAPYGYTF. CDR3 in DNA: TGTGCCAGCAGCGTAACAGCCCCCTATGGCTACACCTTC.

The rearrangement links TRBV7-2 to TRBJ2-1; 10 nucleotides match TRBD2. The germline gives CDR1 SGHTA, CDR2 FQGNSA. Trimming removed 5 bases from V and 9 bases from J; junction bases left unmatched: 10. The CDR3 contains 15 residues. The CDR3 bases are TGTGCCAGCAGCATTTCTAGCGGGGGTTTGGGTGAGCAGTTCTTC. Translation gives CASSISSGGLGEQFF.

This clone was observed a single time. In nucleotides, the CDR3 is TGTGCCAGCAGCAAAGCTCTTCAGCGGGTCGGCGATGAGCAGTTCTTC. This codes for CASSKALQRVGDEQFF. The chain joins TRBV7-9 to TRBJ2-1; possible D gene TRBD2, 6 bases. Germline V CDR1 and CDR2: SEHNR, FQNEAQ (reference sequence). With 5 bases removed from V and 8 bases from J, the gap between germline ends came to 22 bases. The CDR3 contains 16 residues.

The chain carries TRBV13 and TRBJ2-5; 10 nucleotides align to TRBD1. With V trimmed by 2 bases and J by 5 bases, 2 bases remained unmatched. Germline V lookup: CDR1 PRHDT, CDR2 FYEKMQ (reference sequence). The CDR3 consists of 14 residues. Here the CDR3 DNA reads TGTGCCAGCAGCTTACCGGGACAGGGGGAGACCCAGTACTTC. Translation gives CASSLPGQGETQYF.

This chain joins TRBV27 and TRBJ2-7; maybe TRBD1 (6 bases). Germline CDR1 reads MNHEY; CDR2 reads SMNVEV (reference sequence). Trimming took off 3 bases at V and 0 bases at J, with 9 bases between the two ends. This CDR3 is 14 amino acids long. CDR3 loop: CASSFRDNSYEQYF. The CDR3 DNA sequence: TGTGCCAGCAGTTTTCGGGACAACTCCTACGAGCAGTACTTC.

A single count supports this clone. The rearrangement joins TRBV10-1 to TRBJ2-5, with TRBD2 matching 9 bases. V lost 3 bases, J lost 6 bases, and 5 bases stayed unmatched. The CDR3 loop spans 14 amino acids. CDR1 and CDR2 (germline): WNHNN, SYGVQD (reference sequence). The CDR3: CASSETSGLKTQYF. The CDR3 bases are TGCGCCAGCAGTGAAACTAGCGGGCTAAAGACCCAGTACTTC.

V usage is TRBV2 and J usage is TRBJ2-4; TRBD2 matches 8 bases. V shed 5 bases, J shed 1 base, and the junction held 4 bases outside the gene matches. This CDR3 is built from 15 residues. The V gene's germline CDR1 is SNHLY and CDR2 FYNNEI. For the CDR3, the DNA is TGTGCCAGCAGTCCGGGCGGGGGGGCCAAAAACATTCAGTACTTC. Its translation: CASSPGGGAKNIQYF.